The clone carrying this TCR beta chain was detected a few times. One base away lies a much larger clone, so this may be a sequencing read error. The data were obtained in a study of blood T cells in healthy people across ages. A second roughly 6 to 12 cycle PCR used barcoded and J-beta primers. From the 5' RACE reads, TCRdb called clonotypes with MiXCR, one entry per CDR3 protein. Of about 1.6 million distinct CDR3 sequences in the sample, 30% to 40% were seen once. CDR3 size: 13 residues. The germline CDR1 and CDR2 sequences are GTSNPN and SVGIG (reference sequence). The germline V and J ends were trimmed by 2 bases and 8 bases, with 16 bases remaining between them.

The genes are TRBV30 and TRBJ2-7; D is perhaps TRBD2 (6 bases). Sequenced material: blood. The receptor's source is a woman in her 30s in good health. The CDR3 region is CAWSHSGAYKQYF. In DNA, the CDR3 is TGTGCCTGGAGTCATAGCGGAGCTTACAAGCAGTACTTC.